The source of this T cell receptor (beta chain) is a study of Ad26.COV2.S vaccination and SARS-CoV-2 variants. Study-wide points: TCR breadth and depth estimates may have understated total T cell responses.

Trimming removed 1 base at V and 0 bases at J, with 28 bases between. The germline CDR1 and CDR2 sequences are MGHRA and YSYEKL. The CDR3 is made up of 22 amino acids. The sample's treatment: some 19 received Ad26.COV2.S at low or high dose, single or two shots; 5 received placebo; per-sample allocation not given. Samples came from day 63 after the first vaccine or placebo injection. An adult donor aged 18-55 years was enrolled in Boston. The data were produced by immunoSEQ multiplex PCR, yet TCRdb's version contains in-frame clones alone and is incomplete. The sample consists of roughly 390,000 clones, around nine tenths of them appearing once. To note about this clone: Its antigen is not known.

This sample comprised peripheral blood, obtained in a trial of Ad26.COV2.S vaccine versus placebo. The rearrangement links TRBV4-1 to TRBJ2-1; D tentatively fits TRBD1 or TRBD2 (5 bases each). The TCR sequence derives from a person between 18 and 65 years old who received the Ad26.COV2.S COVID-19 vaccine or a placebo. The CDR3 region has the DNA TGCGCCAGCAGCCAAGGAGGGGCCCTGGGAGTAGCGTCGGAACGCTCCTACAATGAGCAGTTCTTC. The encoded protein is CASSQGGALGVASERSYNEQFF.